The 30 T cell receptor beta chains presented below share a single source sample, sequenced in a study of cytomegalovirus exposure and HLA in healthy donors. PCR involved 60 Vbeta and 13 Jbeta primers. Sequencing was performed with immunoSEQ multiplex PCR; in TCRdb, only in-frame clones are kept and a portion is missing. The sample has approximately 160,000 clones, 70% to 80% seen once. The source material was PBMCs. The receptors shown here come from a woman in her forties in good health and CMV-seronegative.

This rearrangement joins TRBV5-1 to TRBJ2-3; 7 nucleotides align to TRBD2. Trimming took 0 bases from V and 1 from J; bases not matched to a gene: 2. CDR1 and CDR2 (germline): SGHRS, YFSETQ. The CDR3 has 15 residues. The CDR3 coding sequence is TGCGCCAGCAGCTTGGGGCTAGCGGGCACAGATACGCAGTATTTT. This encodes CASSLGLAGTDTQYF. The whole variable domain, filled in from reference TRBV5-1 and TRBJ2-3, reads KAGVTQTPRYLIKTRGQQVTLSCSPISGHRSVSWYQQTPGQGLQFLFEYFSETQRNKGNFPGRFSGRQFSNSRSEMNVSTLELGDSALYLCASSLGLAGTDTQYFGPGTRLTVL.

This chain joins TRBV4-2 and TRBJ2-7, with D possibly being TRBD2 (5 bases). The CDR3 length is 16 residues. The ends were cut back, 0 bases at V and 10 bases at J, with 22 bases in the middle. Germline values: CDR1 LGHNA, CDR2 YNFKEQ. The CDR3 here is CASSQDSARTGSFQYF. The CDR3 nucleotides are TGTGCCAGCAGCCAAGATTCGGCCCGGACGGGGAGTTTTCAGTACTTC.

The chain joins TRBV10-3 to TRBJ2-5, with TRBD2 identical over 7 bases. This CDR3 region has 14 residues. Germline CDR1 ENHRY, CDR2 SYGVKD. J gave up 5 bases and V 0 bases, and 3 bases lay outside the gene matches. CDR3: CAISESTSKETQYF. DNA of the CDR3: TGTGCCATCAGTGAGTCGACTAGCAAGGAGACCCAGTACTTC.

The chain carries TRBV11-3 and TRBJ2-1; 10 positions agree with TRBD2. This CDR3 has 14 amino acids. Germline V gene lookup returns CDR1 SGHNT and CDR2 YENEEA. With V trimmed by 8 bases and J by 6 bases, 7 bases remained unmatched. CDR3 sequence (DNA): TGTGCCAGCCAGTGGGCTAGCGGGAGCAATGAGCAGTTCTTC. As protein: CASQWASGSNEQFF.

This rearrangement joins TRBV5-1 to TRBJ2-3; TRBD2 agrees at 11 bases. Trimming cost V 3 bases and J 5 bases; bases outside gene matches: 8. Germline values: CDR1 SGHRS, CDR2 YFSETQ. The CDR3 runs to 16 residues. Here the CDR3 DNA reads TGCGCCAGCAGCTCAGGGACTAGCGGCAAGCTAGATACGCAGTATTTT. Its protein product is CASSSGTSGKLDTQYF.

A few counts support this clone. The chain recombines TRBV6-5 with TRBJ2-1; 12 bases match TRBD2. The CDR3 consists of 15 residues. The junction had 5 bases not matched to a gene; V was cut back by 2 bases and J by 9 bases. Germline V gene sequence: CDR1 MNHEY, CDR2 SVGAGI. CDR3 amino acids: CASSYGTSGWGEQFF. The CDR3 bases are TGTGCCAGCAGTTACGGGACTAGCGGGTGGGGTGAGCAGTTCTTC.

This clone was seen more than once but under ten times. The rearrangement links TRBV28 to TRBJ2-7; maybe TRBD2 (6 bases). Germline CDR1 and CDR2: MDHEN and SYDVKM. V lost 2 bases and J lost 6, with 8 bases in between. This CDR3 has 12 amino acids. The CDR3 DNA is TGTGCCAGCAGTTTACTCGGGAGCGAGCAGTACTTC. This translates into CASSLLGSEQYF.

The chain carries TRBV28 and TRBJ2-7; 10 bases are shared with TRBD2. The germline V gene has CDR1 MDHEN and CDR2 SYDVKM. This CDR3 is 15 amino acids long. Germline trimming cut 1 base from V and 3 bases from J; bases unmatched to any gene: 3. DNA of the CDR3: TGTGCCAGCAGTTTATCCCAGCGGGGGGGCTACGAGCAGTACTTC. It codes for CASSLSQRGGYEQYF.

The genes are TRBV30 and TRBJ2-6; D is undetermined. Trimming took 3 bases from V and 0 from J, leaving 6 bases between them. The CDR3 has 14 amino acids. Germline assignment: CDR1 GTSNPN and CDR2 SVGIG (reference sequence). This chain's CDR3 is CAWRSSSGANVLTF. Written as DNA, the CDR3 is TGTGCCTGGAGGTCTAGCTCTGGGGCCAACGTCCTGACTTTC.

This clone was counted only a few times. The chain recombines TRBV7-9 with TRBJ2-3; 9 bases are a match to TRBD2. Germline CDR1 reads SEHNR; CDR2 reads FQNEAQ (reference sequence). This CDR3 spans 15 amino acids. With 1 base clipped from V and 8 bases from J, the junction kept 7 bases outside the gene matches. CDR3 nucleotides: TGTGCCAGCAGCTTAGTTGGGACTAGCTCTGGTACGCAGTATTTT. It is translated as CASSLVGTSSGTQYF.

The chain is built from TRBV28 and TRBJ1-4; 7 bases are shared with TRBD1. The CDR3 totals 15 residues. The germline CDR1 and CDR2 sequences are MDHEN and SYDVKM. J gave up 0 bases and V 6 bases, and 4 bases lay outside the gene matches. CDR3 sequence (DNA): TGTGCCAGCAGCAGACAGGGCGCAACTAATGAAAAACTGTTTTTT. Amino acid sequence: CASSRQGATNEKLFF.

A few counts support this clone. The V call is TRBV18, the J call TRBJ2-5, with D uncertain. Germline lookup yields CDR1 KGHSH and CDR2 LQKENI. Trimming left V 3 bases short and J 4 bases short, with 3 bases between. The CDR3 runs 11 residues. The CDR3: CASSPGETQYF. Written as DNA, the CDR3 is TGTGCCAGCTCACCCGGAGAGACCCAGTACTTC. The entire variable domain, with the rest obtained from reference TRBV18 and TRBJ2-5, is as follows: NAGVMQNPRHLVRRRGQEARLRCSPMKGHSHVYWYRQLPEEGLKFMVYLQKENIIDESGMPKERFSAEFPKEGPSILRIQQVVRGDSAAYFCASSPGETQYFGPGTRLLVL.

J is TRBJ1-2 and V is TRBV19, with TRBD1 identical over 7 bases. Germline V gives CDR1 LNHDA, CDR2 SQIVND (reference sequence). Trimming removed 6 bases from V and 4 bases from J; junction bases left unmatched: 5. The CDR3 is made up of 13 amino acids. In nucleotides, the CDR3 is TGTGCCAGTAGGGGGACAGCAACCTATGGCTACACCTTC. Its protein is CASRGTATYGYTF.

This clone has only a few counts. This chain joins TRBV5-5 and TRBJ2-2; D might be TRBD1 (5 bases). V was clipped by 1 base and J by 4 bases, with 11 bases between them. Germline-derived CDR1 and CDR2 are SGHKS and YYEKEE (reference sequence). The CDR3 is 15 amino acids. This CDR3 is CASSLSQGATGELFF. For the CDR3, the DNA is TGTGCCAGCAGCTTGAGTCAAGGGGCCACCGGGGAGCTGTTTTTT.

This clone was detected once. The chain is built from TRBV27 and TRBJ2-5; 13 bases are shared with TRBD2. The CDR3 is 15 residues long. Germline CDR1 and CDR2: MNHEY and SMNVEV (reference sequence). V lost 6 bases and J lost 4; bases outside the gene matches: 5. CDR3 sequence: CASSQTSGRVETQYF. The CDR3 coding sequence is TGTGCCAGCAGCCAAACTAGCGGGAGGGTAGAGACCCAGTACTTC.

The chain links TRBV27 to TRBJ1-2; D remains ambiguous. With 4 bases removed from V and 8 bases from J, the gap between germline ends came to 11 bases. Germline V CDR1 and CDR2: MNHEY, SMNVEV (reference sequence). The CDR3 length is 12 residues. The CDR3 nucleotides read TGTGCCAGCAGTTGGGTGATGGAGGGCTACACCTTC. It encodes CASSWVMEGYTF.

This clone was found once. The rearrangement links TRBV4-1 to TRBJ1-5, with a possible D match to TRBD1 (5 bases). Germline V gene data show CDR1 as MGHRA and CDR2 as YSYEKL. The V end was cut by 0 bases, the J end by 8 bases, with 14 bases between. This CDR3 has 15 residues. In nucleotides, the CDR3 is TGCGCCAGCAGCCAAGATCTGGCAGGGATTAAGCCCCAGCATTTT. It specifies CASSQDLAGIKPQHF.

In its sample, this clone was seen a few times. The genes are TRBV9 and TRBJ2-7; 7 bases fit TRBD2. This CDR3 is 15 amino acids long. J was trimmed by 4 bases and V by 4 bases; bases with no gene match: 11. CDR1 is SGDLS and CDR2 is YYNGEE in the germline V gene. The CDR3 sequence: CASSPTGGGGYEQYF. Here the CDR3 DNA reads TGTGCCAGCAGCCCCACAGGCGGGGGAGGTTACGAGCAGTACTTC.

The rearrangement joins TRBV20-1 to TRBJ2-7; the D is unclear. Germline CDR1 and CDR2: DFQATT and SNEGSKA (reference sequence). This CDR3 is built from 11 residues. Trimming shortened V by 0 bases and J by 5 bases, and 5 bases separated the two germline ends. CDR3: CSARDPNEQYF. The CDR3 region has the DNA TGCAGTGCTAGAGACCCAAACGAGCAGTACTTC.

The chain links TRBV7-2 to TRBJ1-2; the D gene is possibly TRBD1 (6 bases). Germline CDR1 SGHTA, CDR2 FQGNSA. This CDR3 is 15 amino acids long. The V end lost 5 bases, the J end lost 4 bases, and 17 bases lay between the germline ends. DNA for the CDR3: TGTGCCAGCAGCGGGGGCAGAGGACGGGGCTATGGCTACACCTTC. It translates to CASSGGRGRGYGYTF.

This clone was found a few times. The chain combines TRBV4-2 with TRBJ2-1; 10 bases line up with TRBD2. The CDR3 loop spans 15 amino acids. The J segment lost 5 bases and the V segment lost 4 bases, leaving 5 bases of the junction unmatched. Germline assignment: CDR1 LGHNA and CDR2 YNFKEQ. The CDR3 DNA is TGTGCCAGCAGCCTAGCGGGAGGTAGCGACAATGAGCAGTTCTTC. Amino acids: CASSLAGGSDNEQFF.

Details on this clone: Additional DNA sequences in this sample encode the identical CDR3. The J gene is TRBJ2-5, the V gene TRBV18; maybe TRBD2 (5 bases). Germline V gives CDR1 KGHSH, CDR2 LQKENI. Trimming took 6 bases from V and 2 from J, leaving 10 bases between them. The CDR3 covers 13 residues. The CDR3, as DNA: TGTGCCAGCTCTCCGGGCGGGCAAGAGACCCAGTACTTC. This gives the protein CASSPGGQETQYF.

V usage is TRBV6-6 and J usage is TRBJ2-2; 11 positions match TRBD2. V was clipped by 2 bases and J by 4 bases; unmatched bases: 3. CDR3 length equals 16 residues. Germline V gene lookup returns CDR1 MNHNY and CDR2 SVGAGI (reference sequence). CDR3 nucleotide sequence: TGTGCCAGCAGTTACGTGGGACTAGCGGCCACCGGGGAGCTGTTTTTT. Its translation is CASSYVGLAATGELFF.

The V gene is TRBV9, the J gene TRBJ2-1; TRBD2 aligns across 13 bases. The CDR3 is made up of 17 amino acids. Germline CDR1 reads SGDLS; CDR2 reads YYNGEE. Trimming at V came to 0 bases and at J to 6 bases, leaving 6 bases not matched to a gene. The CDR3 nucleotides are TGTGCCAGCAGCGTAGGGGGACTAGCGGGAAGGGGCAATGAGCAGTTCTTC. Amino acid sequence: CASSVGGLAGRGNEQFF.

The CDR3 loop reads CASSAPGQVITDTQYF. The CDR3 DNA is TGTGCCAGCAGCGCTCCGGGACAAGTAATCACAGATACGCAGTATTTT. The rearrangement uses TRBV9 and TRBJ2-3; D is perhaps TRBD1 (6 bases). Germline assignment: CDR1 SGDLS and CDR2 YYNGEE. The CDR3 length is 16 residues. The germline V and J ends were trimmed by 3 bases and 2 bases, with 16 bases remaining between them.

This chain connects TRBV6-1 to TRBJ2-3; D may be TRBD1 (5 bases). Germline V CDR1 and CDR2: MNHNS, SASEGT. V dropped 10 bases and J dropped 5 bases, with 22 bases sitting between them. This CDR3 has 15 residues. In nucleotides, the CDR3 is TGTGCCATCAACCCCGACAGCGCCGTCGTAGATACGCAGTATTTT. Translating it yields CAINPDSAVVDTQYF.

The chain couples TRBV2 to TRBJ1-5, with 8 bases that match TRBD1. This CDR3 has 14 residues. Unmatched junction bases numbered 7, after V lost 6 bases and J lost 6 bases. From germline, CDR1 is SNHLY and CDR2 FYNNEI. The CDR3, as DNA: TGTGCCAGCAGCGAGACAGGGGTTGGTCAGCCCCAGCATTTT. Amino acid sequence: CASSETGVGQPQHF. The full variable domain, with the rest looked up from reference TRBV2 and TRBJ1-5, is EPEVTQTPSHQVTQMGQEVILRCVPISNHLYFYWYRQILGQKVEFLVSFYNNEISEKSEIFDDQFSVERPDGSNFTLKIRSTKLEDSAMYFCASSETGVGQPQHFGDGTRLSIL.

This chain connects TRBV19 to TRBJ1-1; possibly TRBD1 for D (6 bases). This CDR3 is 16 amino acids long. Trimming pared 6 bases from V and 1 base from J, leaving 18 bases between. The germline gives CDR1 LNHDA, CDR2 SQIVND (reference sequence). CDR3 in DNA: TGTGCCAGTAGCCCCGGCCAAGGGGGGGGGAACACTGAAGCTTTCTTT. This encodes CASSPGQGGGNTEAFF.

This clone came up a few times. The chain is built from TRBV28 and TRBJ2-7; a weak D match, TRBD1 (5 bases). The CDR3 is 16 residues long. Trimming removed 5 bases from V and 5 bases from J, with 22 bases in between. Germline assignment: CDR1 MDHEN and CDR2 SYDVKM. The DNA of the CDR3 is TGTGCCAGCAGTATCTTATGGGGCGGCAGGGCCCACGAGCAGTACTTC. Translating gives CASSILWGGRAHEQYF.

The chain recombines TRBV15 with TRBJ2-5; TRBD2 aligns across 11 bases. The CDR3 contains 15 residues. V trimming: 5 bases; J trimming: 3 bases; junction bases outside the gene matches: 5. Germline values: CDR1 LNHNV, CDR2 YYDKDF (reference sequence). The DNA of the CDR3 is TGTGCCACCAGCCATCTTAGCGGGGGGGAAGAGACCCAGTACTTC. Its protein is CATSHLSGGEETQYF.